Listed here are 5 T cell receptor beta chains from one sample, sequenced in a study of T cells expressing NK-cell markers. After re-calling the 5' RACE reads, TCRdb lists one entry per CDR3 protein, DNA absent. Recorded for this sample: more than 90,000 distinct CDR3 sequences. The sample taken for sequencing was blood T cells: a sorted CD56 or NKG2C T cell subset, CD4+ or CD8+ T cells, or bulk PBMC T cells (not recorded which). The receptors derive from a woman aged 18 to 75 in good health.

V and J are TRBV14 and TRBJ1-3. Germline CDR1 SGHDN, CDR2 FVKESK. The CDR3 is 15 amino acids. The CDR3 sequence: CASSPAGFSGNTIYF.

CDR3 residues: CASSQDMEETQYF. The chain is built from TRBV14 and TRBJ2-5. This CDR3 is 13 amino acids long. Germline lookup yields CDR1 SGHDN and CDR2 FVKESK. The whole variable domain, filled in from reference TRBV14 and TRBJ2-5, reads EAGVTQFPSHSVIEKGQTVTLRCDPISGHDNLYWYRRVMGKEIKFLLHFVKESKQDESGMPNNRFLAERTGGTYSTLKVQPAELEDSGVYFCASSQDMEETQYFGPGTRLLVL.

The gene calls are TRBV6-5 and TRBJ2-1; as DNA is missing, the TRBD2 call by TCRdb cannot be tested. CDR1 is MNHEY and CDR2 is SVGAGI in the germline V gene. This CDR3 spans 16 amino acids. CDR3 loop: CASSYKGGLRYNEQFF.

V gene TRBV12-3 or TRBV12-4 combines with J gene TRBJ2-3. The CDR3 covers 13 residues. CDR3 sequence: CASSTFSEDTQYF.

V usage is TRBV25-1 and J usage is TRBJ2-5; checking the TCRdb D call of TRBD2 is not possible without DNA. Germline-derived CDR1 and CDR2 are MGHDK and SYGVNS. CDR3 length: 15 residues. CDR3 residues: CASSEGLLMQETQYF.